This record looks at one T cell receptor beta chain sequence and its context. Antigen unknown. The data originate from a study of blood T cells in healthy people across ages. Study-wide findings and caveats: When set beside aged donors, long-lived donors presented more naive CD4+ cells and higher diversity. With age, beta diversity per million T cells declined roughly linearly, significantly by 30 to 50. Estimates drawn from one million T cells were deemed to understate diversity.

Next came a second PCR, run for about 7 to 12 cycles, which used a sample-barcoded 5' primer along with a J-beta primer mix. TCRdb called the 5' RACE reads again in MiXCR, with one record for every CDR3 protein. This table holds around 790,000 distinct CDR3 sequences, about 42% found once. The CDR3 loop spans 13 amino acids. Between the trimmed V and J ends, which lost 1 base and 1 base, there was a span of 5 bases. From germline, CDR1 is SGHRS and CDR2 YFSETQ. Sequenced input: blood. The V and J genes are TRBV5-1 and TRBJ1-1, with unresolved D. This sequence was found in a man in his sixties in good health. CDR3 in amino acids: CASSLSWNTEAFF. CDR3 coding DNA: TGCGCCAGCAGCTTGTCATGGAACACTGAAGCTTTCTTT.